This T cell receptor beta chain was identified in a study of shared clonotypes between healthy human individuals. DNA at approximately 200 ng, 25,000 to 35,000 T cell genomes, went into sorted-subset replicate PCRs. Sequenced by immunoSEQ multiplex PCR; TCRdb stores in-frame clones only, minus some. The sample holds millions of clones; roughly 94% are singletons and the top ten take 0.13%. J gave up 0 bases and V 2 bases, and 2 bases lay outside the gene matches. The germline V gene encodes CDR1 SGHTA and CDR2 FQGNSA. The length of the CDR3 is 15 residues. This chain links TRBV7-2 with TRBJ2-7, with 9 bases matching TRBD2. Sequencing used naive CD4+ T cells sorted from blood. Subset: CD45RA+ positively selected. The receptor's source is a man aged 18 to 35 in good health. In DNA, the CDR3 is TGTGCCAGCAGCTTAATGACTAGCGGCTCCTACGAGCAGTACTTC. This translates into CASSLMTSGSYEQYF.